These T cell receptor beta chains were read from a single sample in a study of response to subunit inactivated influenza vaccine. TCRdb ran MiXCR on the RT-PCR reads and lists one entry per CDR3 protein. The sample yields about 160,000 distinct CDR3 sequences, approximately 11% seen once. Material: non-naive T cells sorted from PBMCs, obtained 40 to 50 days after vaccination. These receptors were obtained from a man in his fifties or sixties who received an inactivated influenza vaccine. CDR3s include the opening cysteine and the closing phenylalanine or tryptophan. A D gene is named only where the DNA matches it firmly. Size tells how often a clone was seen (once, few, many) or the class of an expanded clone, and some rows leave it out.

v_gene: TRBV2
d_gene: NA
abundance: NA
j_gene: TRBJ1-2
CDR3nt: TGTGCCAGCAGTCCTGGCGGAGCTTGGGCCTTC
CDR3aa: CASSPGGAWAF

v_gene: TRBV10-3
d_gene: TRBD1
abundance: few
j_gene: TRBJ2-1
CDR3nt: TGTGCCATCGGCGGACAGGCCCGTGGGAATGAGCAGTTCTTC
CDR3aa: CAIGGQARGNEQFF

v_gene: TRBV9
d_gene: NA
abundance: few
j_gene: TRBJ1-2
CDR3nt: TGTGCCAGCAGCGTAGAAGGTTACGGCTACACCTTC
CDR3aa: CASSVEGYGYTF

v_gene: TRBV18
d_gene: NA
abundance: few
j_gene: TRBJ2-6
CDR3nt: TGTGCCAGCTCACCGGGGATCTCTGGGGCCAACGTCCTGACTTTC
CDR3aa: CASSPGISGANVLTF

v_gene: TRBV29-1
d_gene: NA
abundance: NA
j_gene: TRBJ2-6
CDR3nt: TGCAGCATTGGGACGGGCTCTGGGGCCAACGTCCTGACTTTC
CDR3aa: CSIGTGSGANVLTF

v_gene: TRBV11-2
d_gene: NA
abundance: NA
j_gene: TRBJ2-5
CDR3nt: TGTGCCAGCACCCGTGGTGAGACCCAGTACTTC
CDR3aa: CASTRGETQYF

v_gene: TRBV20-1
d_gene: TRBD1
abundance: NA
j_gene: TRBJ2-7
CDR3nt: TGCAGTGCTGCGACAGGGATCAACGAGCAGTACTTC
CDR3aa: CSAATGINEQYF

v_gene: TRBV7-9
d_gene: NA
abundance: NA
j_gene: TRBJ2-7
CDR3nt: TGTGCCAGCAGCTTAGGGTATGGGCCGCTGACCGAGCAGTACTTC
CDR3aa: CASSLGYGPLTEQYF

v_gene: TRBV20-1
d_gene: TRBD2
abundance: few
j_gene: TRBJ2-7
CDR3nt: TGCAGTGCTAGTGCCTTGGCTAGCGGGTCCTTTACCTACGAGCAGTACTTC
CDR3aa: CSASALASGSFTYEQYF

v_gene: TRBV4-2
d_gene: TRBD2
abundance: NA
j_gene: TRBJ2-1
CDR3nt: TGTGCCAGCAGAAAAGGAGCGGGGGAGCTCTACAATGAGCAGTTCTTC
CDR3aa: CASRKGAGELYNEQFF

v_gene: TRBV5-1
d_gene: TRBD1
abundance: many
j_gene: TRBJ2-6
CDR3nt: TGCGCCAGCAGCTTGGGTGGTGGACAGGGGGCGTCGGGGGCCAACGTCCTGACTTTC
CDR3aa: CASSLGGGQGASGANVLTF

v_gene: TRBV5-5
d_gene: NA
abundance: few
j_gene: TRBJ1-4
CDR3nt: TGTGCCAGCAGCAACCACAGGGCCACTAATGAAAAACTGTTTTTT
CDR3aa: CASSNHRATNEKLFF

v_gene: TRBV11-2
d_gene: TRBD1
abundance: few
j_gene: TRBJ2-2
CDR3nt: TGTGCCAGCAGCACCCAGACAGGGTCGAACACCGGGGAGCTGTTTTTT
CDR3aa: CASSTQTGSNTGELFF

v_gene: TRBV4-3
d_gene: TRBD1
abundance: many
j_gene: TRBJ2-5
CDR3nt: TGCGCCAGCAGCCAAGAAAGGACAGGGGTAGAGACCCAGTACTTC
CDR3aa: CASSQERTGVETQYF

v_gene: TRBV9
d_gene: NA
abundance: medium-sized
j_gene: TRBJ1-3
CDR3nt: TGTGCCAGCAGCTCCCTAGGGGGGATCAACACCATATATTTT
CDR3aa: CASSSLGGINTIYF

v_gene: TRBV20-1
d_gene: NA
abundance: NA
j_gene: TRBJ1-1
CDR3nt: TGCAGACCGTTACCGGGTGGTTTTACTGAAGCTTTCTTT
CDR3aa: CRPLPGGFTEAFF

v_gene: TRBV6-2/TRBV6-3
d_gene: NA
abundance: few
j_gene: TRBJ2-4
CDR3nt: TGTGCCAGCAGTTACTCAGGGGCGGGAGCCAAAAACATTCAGTACTTC
CDR3aa: CASSYSGAGAKNIQYF

v_gene: TRBV9
d_gene: NA
abundance: few
j_gene: TRBJ2-5
CDR3nt: TGTGCCAGCAGCGTAGGGGCAGTTTCTCACCAAGAGACCCAGTACTTC
CDR3aa: CASSVGAVSHQETQYF

v_gene: TRBV20-1
d_gene: TRBD2
abundance: many
j_gene: TRBJ2-3
CDR3nt: TGCAGTGCTAGACTAGCGGGAACAGATACGCAGTATTTT
CDR3aa: CSARLAGTDTQYF

v_gene: TRBV11-2
d_gene: TRBD1
abundance: many
j_gene: TRBJ1-2
CDR3nt: TGTGCCAGCAGCTCCTCTCCCTACCGGGACAGGGGGCGAAACTATGGCTACACCTTC
CDR3aa: CASSSSPYRDRGRNYGYTF

v_gene: TRBV29-1
d_gene: NA
abundance: NA
j_gene: TRBJ2-5
CDR3nt: TGCAGCGTTGAAGATCTAGAGACCCAGTACTTC
CDR3aa: CSVEDLETQYF

v_gene: TRBV7-2
d_gene: TRBD1
abundance: many
j_gene: TRBJ1-1
CDR3nt: TGTGCCAGCAGCTTAGCACAGGGGGCTGAAGCTTTCTTT
CDR3aa: CASSLAQGAEAFF

v_gene: TRBV24-1
d_gene: NA
abundance: few
j_gene: TRBJ2-3
CDR3nt: TGTGCCACCAGTGACTCCTTGGGGGGCGGCACAGATACGCAGTATTTT
CDR3aa: CATSDSLGGGTDTQYF

v_gene: TRBV7-2
d_gene: NA
abundance: NA
j_gene: TRBJ2-1
CDR3nt: TGTGCCAGCAGCGTCATGTACTACAATGAGCAGTTCTTC
CDR3aa: CASSVMYYNEQFF

v_gene: TRBV9
d_gene: NA
abundance: few
j_gene: TRBJ2-7
CDR3nt: TGTGCCAGCAGCGTAGGGACTTCCACTTACGAGCAGTACTTC
CDR3aa: CASSVGTSTYEQYF

v_gene: TRBV24-1
d_gene: NA
abundance: few
j_gene: TRBJ2-3
CDR3nt: TGTGCCACCAGTGATCCGGGACACACAGATACGCAGTATTTT
CDR3aa: CATSDPGHTDTQYF

v_gene: TRBV29-1
d_gene: TRBD1
abundance: many
j_gene: TRBJ1-2
CDR3nt: TGCAGCGTGCGGGACAGGGATGAAGGCTACACCTTC
CDR3aa: CSVRDRDEGYTF

v_gene: TRBV4-1
d_gene: TRBD2
abundance: NA
j_gene: TRBJ2-1
CDR3nt: TGCGCCAGCAGCCCAAGTGGGCTAGCGGGGGCGGGGAATGAGCAGTTCTTC
CDR3aa: CASSPSGLAGAGNEQFF

v_gene: TRBV12-3/TRBV12-4
d_gene: TRBD2
abundance: many
j_gene: TRBJ2-1
CDR3nt: TGTGCCAGCAGGGCGACTAGCGGGTACAATGAGCAGTTCTTC
CDR3aa: CASRATSGYNEQFF

v_gene: TRBV29-1
d_gene: NA
abundance: many
j_gene: TRBJ2-1
CDR3nt: TGCAGCAAGATCGCGGGAACCTACAATGAGCAGTTCTTC
CDR3aa: CSKIAGTYNEQFF

v_gene: TRBV20-1
d_gene: NA
abundance: NA
j_gene: TRBJ2-4
CDR3nt: TGCAGTGCCAAGCCGTCAGAAAACATTCAGTACTTC
CDR3aa: CSAKPSENIQYF

v_gene: TRBV7-9
d_gene: TRBD1
abundance: NA
j_gene: TRBJ2-1
CDR3nt: TGTGCCAGCAGCTTAGGACAGGGGGAGTACAATGAGCAGTTCTTC
CDR3aa: CASSLGQGEYNEQFF

v_gene: TRBV28
d_gene: TRBD2
abundance: many
j_gene: TRBJ2-7
CDR3nt: TGTGCCAGCAGTCTCTCCGGGACTAGCGGGGGGTACGAGCAGTACTTC
CDR3aa: CASSLSGTSGGYEQYF

v_gene: TRBV20-1
d_gene: NA
abundance: NA
j_gene: TRBJ2-4
CDR3nt: TGCAGTGCTATCCCAAACGGTGGGGGGCCCCAAAACATTCAGTACTTC
CDR3aa: CSAIPNGGGPQNIQYF

v_gene: TRBV20-1
d_gene: NA
abundance: NA
j_gene: TRBJ2-3
CDR3nt: TGCAGTGCTAGAGGAGTGGACACAGATACGCAGTATTTT
CDR3aa: CSARGVDTDTQYF

v_gene: TRBV19
d_gene: TRBD1
abundance: NA
j_gene: TRBJ1-1
CDR3nt: TGTGCCAGTAGTCCCAGGGGGGACAGGGCGAACACTGAAGCTTTCTTT
CDR3aa: CASSPRGDRANTEAFF

v_gene: TRBV20-1
d_gene: NA
abundance: NA
j_gene: TRBJ2-4
CDR3nt: TGCAGTGCCGACGTCGCCAAAAACATTCAGTACTTC
CDR3aa: CSADVAKNIQYF

v_gene: TRBV3-1
d_gene: NA
abundance: NA
j_gene: TRBJ2-7
CDR3nt: TGTGCCAGCTCCAAAGAGGCGTCTTTTACCTACGAGCAGTACTTC
CDR3aa: CASSKEASFTYEQYF

v_gene: TRBV5-1
d_gene: TRBD1
abundance: NA
j_gene: TRBJ1-1
CDR3nt: TGCGCCAGCAGAACAGGGACAGGGATAGAGGTGAACACTGAAGCTTTCTTT
CDR3aa: CASRTGTGIEVNTEAFF

v_gene: TRBV28
d_gene: TRBD1
abundance: many
j_gene: TRBJ1-3
CDR3nt: TGTGCCAGCAGGTCTTCATTGTTTAGCCGGGACAGCATCCTCTCTGGAAACACCATATATTTT
CDR3aa: CASRSSLFSRDSILSGNTIYF

v_gene: TRBV3-1
d_gene: TRBD1
abundance: NA
j_gene: TRBJ2-1
CDR3nt: TGTGCCAGCAGCCAGCAAGTCCCCTGGACAGGGGTGGTTAATGAGCAGTTCTTC
CDR3aa: CASSQQVPWTGVVNEQFF

v_gene: TRBV29-1
d_gene: TRBD2
abundance: many
j_gene: TRBJ2-7
CDR3nt: TGCAGCGTTGAACTAGCGGGCCCCTACGAGCAGTACTTC
CDR3aa: CSVELAGPYEQYF

v_gene: TRBV4-2
d_gene: NA
abundance: few
j_gene: TRBJ1-1
CDR3nt: TGTGCCAGCAGCCAATCCCGCAGGAGCCTTGAAGCTTTCTTT
CDR3aa: CASSQSRRSLEAFF

v_gene: TRBV20-1
d_gene: NA
abundance: NA
j_gene: TRBJ2-5
CDR3nt: TGCAGTGCTAGTCGACAAGAGACCCAGTACTTC
CDR3aa: CSASRQETQYF